What follows describes a single T cell receptor beta chain. As yet, its antigen is unknown. The germline CDR1 and CDR2 sequences are MNHEY and SMNVEV (reference sequence). The ends were cut back, 2 bases at V and 1 base at J, with 4 bases in the middle. This CDR3 is built from 13 residues. The data belong to a study of cytomegalovirus exposure and HLA in healthy donors. General observations from the study: Presence/absence analyses assumed roughly uniform sequencing depth across donors. More clonal expansion characterized HLA-associated TCR beta chains than equally common others in a later analysis. Researchers reportedly found TCR beta sequences accurately predicted most subjects' HLA-A and HLA-B alleles.

PCR amplification relied on 60 Vbeta primers (plus 13 Jbeta primers). Under the authors' procedure: Unique TCR beta chains totaled roughly 80 million in a later count, with roughly 10 million of them shared. Profiled with immunoSEQ multiplex PCR; TCRdb holds only in-frame clones, not every one. That table furnishes V, J and clone size, whereas the DNA furnished D and trimming. The sample carries around 110,000 clones, approximately 79% recorded once. Material for sequencing was PBMCs. The chain couples TRBV27 to TRBJ2-3; the D is unclear. The receptor was derived from a man aged 25 to 40 in good health and CMV-seronegative. This chain's CDR3 is CASSLTRTDTQYF. Written as DNA, the CDR3 is TGTGCCAGCAGTTTAACTCGCACAGATACGCAGTATTTT.